This TCR beta chain was identified during a study of blood T cell repertoires in COVID-19. Study summary: Samples taken during acute and convalescent COVID-19 were collected in the United States, Italy and Spain. PBMCs, B-cell-depleted T cells, or T cells were the source of the cDNA or gDNA that made up the material.

Original data processing: Reference gene primers were amplified, and this amplification served to estimate nucleated cell counts. The protocol was immunoSEQ multiplex PCR, while the TCRdb copy is restricted to in-frame clones and leaves out a portion. The V and J calls and clone size come from that table; D and trimming were worked out from the DNA. The sample comprises about 170,000 clones, about 90% of which are singletons, and nearly 5% rests with the top ten. In Seattle, patients joined the study during active infection and were tracked longitudinally. Germline loops: CDR1 SGHDN, CDR2 FVKESK. CDR3 size: 14 residues. Trimming shortened V by 0 bases and J by 7 bases, and 13 bases separated the two germline ends.

The gene calls are TRBV14 and TRBJ2-7, with D uncertain. This sequence originates from a man aged 25-45 years with COVID-19, enrolled during active disease. Sequencing was carried out using peripheral blood. This CDR3 is CASSQDLTAEEQYF. CDR3 DNA sequence: TGTGCCAGCAGCCAAGATCTCACAGCCGAGGAGCAGTACTTC.